The source of this T cell receptor (beta chain) is a study of blood T cell repertoires in COVID-19. Germline lookup yields CDR1 LGHDT and CDR2 YNNKEL (reference sequence). This CDR3 comprises 15 residues. V lost 4 bases to trimming and J lost 0 bases; unmatched junction nucleotides: 3. In this sample, this clone turned up a few times. TCRdb's table, derived via immunoSEQ multiplex PCR, lists solely in-frame clones and lacks some. The sample has 200,000 to 250,000 clones, roughly 84% seen once. Material: peripheral blood. This chain uses TRBV3-1 (or the pseudogene TRBV3-2) with TRBJ2-1; 7 bases are a match to TRBD2. The sequence was obtained from a man aged 35 to 55 with acute or convalescent COVID-19. CDR3 sequence (DNA): TGTGCCAGCAGCCTTCCGGGAGGCTCCTACAATGAGCAGTTCTTC. Its protein product is CASSLPGGSYNEQFF.